Listed below are T cell receptor beta chains from one sample, sequenced in a study of blood T cell repertoires in COVID-19. TCRdb's copy holds only in-frame clones and misses some; the assay was immunoSEQ multiplex PCR. The data contain 180,000 or so clones, 70% to 85% of them singletons. Input material: peripheral blood. All receptors derive from a human donor with acute or convalescent COVID-19. The donor label of this sample is uncertain. Both conserved end residues are part of each CDR3. Each record gives: J gene, D gene, clone size, V gene, CDR3 DNA, CDR3 protein. A D gene is named only where the DNA matches it firmly. Only some rows state a clone size, as once, few, many or a class for expanded clones.

>TRBJ2-2|TRBD1|.|TRBV3-1/TRBV3-2
TGTGCCAGCAGCCCCAGGGGGCCTGGCGGGGAGCTGTTTTTT
CASSPRGPGGELFF
>TRBJ1-2|.|.|TRBV5-1
TGCGCCAGCAGCTCTGACAGCCACTATGGCTACACCTTC
CASSSDSHYGYTF
>TRBJ2-1|.|.|TRBV28
TGTGCCACCCAGAGACCCCAGGGCAACAATGAGCAGTTCTTC
CATQRPQGNNEQFF
>TRBJ1-2|TRBD1|once|TRBV29-1
TGCAGCGTCGTCCCGGGACAGGGGAACTATGGCTACACCTTC
CSVVPGQGNYGYTF
>TRBJ1-4|.|.|TRBV2
TGTGCCAGCAGGTCCCCTGGAGCAACTAATGAAAAACTGTTTTTT
CASRSPGATNEKLFF
>TRBJ2-1|TRBD2|.|TRBV24-1
TGTGCCACCAGTGATATGACTAGCGGGAGCAATGAGCAGTTCTTC
CATSDMTSGSNEQFF
>TRBJ2-2|TRBD1|.|TRBV9
TGTGCCAGCAGTCGTAGCCACAGGGGAGACACCGGGGAGCTGTTTTTT
CASSRSHRGDTGELFF
>TRBJ2-1|.|.|TRBV29-1
TGCAGCGTTTCACTGTACAATGAGCAGTTCTTC
CSVSLYNEQFF
>TRBJ1-3|.|.|TRBV6-6
TGTGCCAGCGGGAGGCCCTCTGGAAACACCATATATTTT
CASGRPSGNTIYF
>TRBJ2-5|TRBD1|.|TRBV5-1
TGCGCCAGCAGCTTGTGGACGAGCAGGGGGCTCCCAAATCAAGAGACCCAGTACTTC
CASSLWTSRGLPNQETQYF
>TRBJ1-5|TRBD1|few|TRBV6-5
TGTGCCAGTCGTAAGGGGGCGCGGCAGCCCCAGCATTTT
CASRKGARQPQHF
>TRBJ2-6|.|.|TRBV21-1
.
CASSKWDRVASGANVLTF
>TRBJ1-1|.|.|TRBV2
TGTGCCAGCAGTGAGGTCAGAAAAGCTTTCTTT
CASSEVRKAFF
>TRBJ2-2|TRBD1|.|TRBV11-2
TGTGCCAGCAGCACAAGACAGGGTGTAATCACCGGGGAGCTGTTTTTT
CASSTRQGVITGELFF
>TRBJ1-2|.|.|TRBV4-1
TGCGCCAGCAGCATAGAGGTTAGGAGGGGATACTACACCTTC
CASSIEVRRGYYTF
>TRBJ2-5|.|.|TRBV24-1
TGTGCCACCAGTGATCGCAGGGTTCGAGAGACCCAGTACTTC
CATSDRRVRETQYF
>TRBJ1-4|.|once|TRBV30
TGTGCCTGGAGCGGCTCAGGGGATGAAAAACTGTTTTTT
CAWSGSGDEKLFF
>TRBJ1-1|.|.|TRBV7-2
TGTGCCAGCAGCTTAGACAGGGTGAACACTGAAGCTTTCTTT
CASSLDRVNTEAFF
>TRBJ2-5|TRBD2|once|TRBV10-1
TGCGCCAGCAGTGAAGGACTAGCGGGAGGCCAAGAGACCCAGTACTTC
CASSEGLAGGQETQYF
>TRBJ1-5|.|.|TRBV21-1
TGTGCCAGCAGCAAGTCTCCTCCCAGGATAACTGATCAGCCCCAGCATTTT
CASSKSPPRITDQPQHF
>TRBJ2-7|.|.|TRBV11-2
TGTGCCAGCAGCTTAGGATGGGCAGGAGGCCCCTCTAGCTCCTACGAGCAGTACTTC
CASSLGWAGGPSSSYEQYF
>TRBJ2-7|TRBD1|.|TRBV5-4
TGTGCCAGCAGCTTAGGACAGGGGGACGAGCAGTACTTC
CASSLGQGDEQYF
>TRBJ1-5|.|.|TRBV3-1/TRBV3-2
TGTGCCAGCAGCCAAGGTCGTTCGCGGGGCAGCAATCAGCCCCAGCATTTT
CASSQGRSRGSNQPQHF
>TRBJ2-3|.|few|TRBV4-3
TGCGCCAGCAGCGAATCTGGCGGGTTTACAGATACGCAGTATTTT
CASSESGGFTDTQYF
>TRBJ1-1|.|few|TRBV5-1
TGCGCCAGCAGCTTCGGGTACGCTGAAGCTTTCTTT
CASSFGYAEAFF
>TRBJ2-6|.|.|TRBV7-3
TGTGCCAGCAGCTCCGGGGGCTCTGGGGCCAACGTCCTGACTTTC
CASSSGGSGANVLTF
>TRBJ2-7|TRBD1|.|TRBV10-3
TGTGCCATCAGAAGCGGACAGGGGGTCTCCTACGAGCAGTACTTC
CAIRSGQGVSYEQYF
>TRBJ2-6|.|.|TRBV10-3
TGTGCCATCAGTGAGTCTCCCAGCGGGTCTGGGGCCAACGTCCTGACTTTC
CAISESPSGSGANVLTF
>TRBJ2-2|TRBD1|.|TRBV2
TGTGCCAGCAGTGGCAGGGGGTCCACCGGGGAGCTGTTTTTT
CASSGRGSTGELFF
>TRBJ1-2|TRBD1|few|TRBV5-1
TGCGCCAGCAGCGCCGGACAGGGGGCAGGCTACACCTTC
CASSAGQGAGYTF
>TRBJ2-7|.|.|TRBV28
TGTGCCAGCCTCGGAGGGCGCGAGCAGTACTTC
CASLGGREQYF
>TRBJ1-2|.|.|TRBV5-1
TGCGCCAGCAGCTTGTTCTCGGGATCCCAAGATGGCTACACCTTC
CASSLFSGSQDGYTF
>TRBJ1-3|TRBD1|.|TRBV19
TGTGCCAGTAGGGAAACAGGGGTAACTGGAAACACCATATATTTT
CASRETGVTGNTIYF
>TRBJ1-1|.|.|TRBV5-1
TGCGCCAGCAGCTTCCTACAGGGTCGCACTGAAGCTTTCTTT
CASSFLQGRTEAFF
>TRBJ2-4|.|few|TRBV28
TGTGCCAGCAGTCCAAATAGCTTAGCCAAAAACATTCAGTACTTC
CASSPNSLAKNIQYF
>TRBJ1-2|TRBD1|few|TRBV5-1
TGCGCCAGCAGCTACGGGACAGGGGATTATGGCTACACCTTC
CASSYGTGDYGYTF
>TRBJ2-7|.|few|TRBV29-1
TGCAGCCCCCTGTACCTATTCTACGAGCAGTACTTC
CSPLYLFYEQYF
>TRBJ1-6|TRBD1|.|TRBV6-5
TGTGCCAGCAGTTACGGGCAGGGGGTGAATTCACCCCTCCACTTT
CASSYGQGVNSPLHF
>TRBJ2-1|TRBD2|.|TRBV7-2
TGTGCCAGCAGTTTGACTAGCGGGAGTAGAAATGAGCAGTTCTTC
CASSLTSGSRNEQFF
>TRBJ1-1|.|.|TRBV3-1/TRBV3-2
TGTGCCAGCAGCCAAGATGCTCAGGGCAGAGCTTTCTTT
CASSQDAQGRAFF
>TRBJ2-7|TRBD2|.|TRBV7-2
TGTGCCAGCAGCACGGGACTAGCGGGGAAGTACGAGCAGTACTTC
CASSTGLAGKYEQYF
>TRBJ2-1|.|few|TRBV21-1
TGTGCCAGCAGCAAAGATACTAGCGGGAGCGCTGAGCAGTTCTTC
CASSKDTSGSAEQFF